This TCR beta chain was observed in a study of T cell responses to AZD1222 COVID-19 vaccine. The repertoire was sequenced with immunoSEQ multiplex PCR; TCRdb's copy has only in-frame clones and lacks some. The sample carries 150,000 or so clones, approximately 88% recorded once. The CDR3 is made up of 15 amino acids. V lost 3 bases and J lost 1, with 15 bases in between. CDR1 GTSNPN and CDR2 SVGIG come from the germline V gene (reference sequence). Specimen: peripheral blood, collected on day 0 of AZD1222 vaccination. This TCR came from an adult in good health. This chain uses TRBV30 with TRBJ1-1; D is uncertain. This CDR3 is CAWRLPGMGNTEAFF. CDR3 DNA: TGTGCCTGGAGGTTACCTGGGATGGGGAACACTGAAGCTTTCTTT.